One sample yielded the 24 T cell receptor beta chains listed below, sequenced in a study of T-cell reconstitution after alpha-beta-depleted transplantation in children. Unique molecular identifiers were incorporated during preparation of the TCRbeta library. TCRdb fed the PCR reads into MiXCR, producing one record per CDR3 protein. This table holds under 250,000 distinct CDR3 sequences, under 30% found once. This specimen consisted of PBMCs, mostly from graft donor cells, obtained 360 days after TCRalphabeta/CD19-depleted stem cell transplant. The receptors were sampled from a female patient aged 2-9 years who had a stem cell transplant for congenital amegakaryocytic thrombocytopenia, so the T cells may come from the graft donor.

The chain recombines TRBV24-1 with TRBJ2-3; D is perhaps TRBD2 (6 bases). Trimming stripped 5 bases from V and 5 bases from J, with 16 bases between. The CDR3 has 15 amino acids. Germline assignment: CDR1 KGHDR and CDR2 SFDVKD. The CDR3 sequence: CATSARDFSKDTQYF. In DNA form, the CDR3 reads TGTGCCACCAGTGCCCGGGACTTTTCAAAAGATACGCAGTATTTT.

The J gene is TRBJ2-1, the V gene TRBV14; D remains ambiguous. The CDR3 covers 18 residues. Germline CDR1 reads SGHDN; CDR2 reads FVKESK. V was clipped by 0 bases and J by 5 bases, with 20 bases between them. CDR3: CASSQDYRTYPAHNEQFF. The CDR3 DNA is TGTGCCAGCAGCCAAGATTATAGGACCTACCCGGCCCACAATGAGCAGTTCTTC.

The genes are TRBV4-1 and TRBJ2-3; 12 bases line up with TRBD2. Trimming removed 5 bases from V and 2 bases from J; junction bases left unmatched: 5. Germline CDR1 reads MGHRA; CDR2 reads YSYEKL. CDR3 length: 16 amino acids. As DNA, the CDR3 is TGCGCCAGCAGCTTTCTAGCGGGGGGGAACACAGATACGCAGTATTTT. Translated, it gives CASSFLAGGNTDTQYF.

This clonotype was seen more than once but under ten times. V is TRBV28 and J is TRBJ2-1; TRBD1 agrees at 9 bases. The CDR3 totals 14 residues. V shed 6 bases, J shed 5 bases, and the junction held 5 bases outside the gene matches. In germline, CDR1 is MDHEN, CDR2 SYDVKM. CDR3 nucleotides: TGTGCCAGCAGCTCACAGGGGGCGAACAATGAGCAGTTCTTC. Protein product: CASSSQGANNEQFF.

This clonotype was counted between two and nine times. The chain combines TRBV5-4 with TRBJ2-5, with D uncertain. There are 13 residues in the CDR3. Germline V gene lookup returns CDR1 SGHNT and CDR2 YYREEE (reference sequence). Trimming stripped 3 bases from V and 5 bases from J, with 11 bases between. The CDR3 sequence is CASSWDYRETQYF. Written as DNA, the CDR3 is TGTGCCAGCAGCTGGGATTATAGGGAGACCCAGTACTTC.

V and J are TRBV20-1 and TRBJ2-7, with 9 nucleotides matching TRBD2. This CDR3 spans 13 amino acids. V shed 6 bases, J shed 2 bases, and the junction held 5 bases outside the gene matches. Germline loops: CDR1 DFQATT, CDR2 SNEGSKA (reference sequence). The CDR3: CSASSGSTYEQYF. CDR3 in DNA: TGCAGTGCCAGTAGCGGGAGTACCTACGAGCAGTACTTC.

This chain links TRBV29-1 with TRBJ2-7, with D perhaps TRBD2 (6 bases). The CDR3 is made up of 14 amino acids. Trimming left V 5 bases short and J 7 bases short, with 21 bases between. CDR1 and CDR2 (germline): SQVTM, ANQGSEA. CDR3 in DNA: TGCAGCGTTTGGGGAGGCGGGCCCCCTGCAGAGCAGTACTTC. Encoded protein: CSVWGGGPPAEQYF.

This chain uses TRBV20-1 with TRBJ2-5; D may be TRBD2 (5 bases). The V end lost 6 bases, the J end lost 1 base, and 12 bases lay between the germline ends. Germline V CDR1 and CDR2: DFQATT, SNEGSKA (reference sequence). The length of the CDR3 is 13 residues. The CDR3: CSASSSRQETQYF. The CDR3 DNA reads TGCAGTGCCTCGTCTAGCCGCCAAGAGACCCAGTACTTC.

This clonotype was recorded many times. The V and J genes are TRBV11-2 and TRBJ2-3; a weak D match, TRBD2 (6 bases). CDR3 size: 14 residues. The germline V gene encodes CDR1 SGHAT and CDR2 FQNNGV. V lost 7 bases to trimming and J lost 0 bases, with 11 bases between them. This CDR3 is CASNRGRSTDTQYF. The CDR3 DNA is TGTGCCAGCAACCGAGGGAGGAGCACAGATACGCAGTATTTT.

This clonotype was detected a few times. The rearrangement uses TRBV20-1 and TRBJ2-3, with 11 bases lining up with TRBD2. V lost 0 bases and J lost 5; bases outside the gene matches: 16. The CDR3 consists of 19 residues. Looked up from germline, CDR1 is DFQATT and CDR2 is SNEGSKA (reference sequence). As DNA, the CDR3 is TGCAGTGCTAGAGATATCAACCCTGAGTCTAGCGGGAGGTTAGATACGCAGTATTTT. Protein product: CSARDINPESSGRLDTQYF.

This chain connects TRBV5-1 to TRBJ2-5, with 7 nucleotides matching TRBD1. Germline V lookup: CDR1 SGHRS, CDR2 YFSETQ. Germline trimming cut 3 bases from V and 3 bases from J; bases unmatched to any gene: 2. CDR3 length: 13 amino acids. CDR3 DNA: TGCGCCAGCAGCTACGGACAGGAAGAGACCCAGTACTTC. It codes for CASSYGQEETQYF.

The V gene is TRBV20-1, the J gene TRBJ2-7, with D tentatively TRBD2 (6 bases). This CDR3 has 15 amino acids. The V and J ends lost 7 bases and 2 bases respectively, with 21 bases between them. Looked up from germline, CDR1 is DFQATT and CDR2 is SNEGSKA (reference sequence). CDR3: CSVIEDGSGPYEQYF. CDR3 nucleotide sequence: TGCAGTGTTATAGAGGATGGTAGCGGACCCTACGAGCAGTACTTC.

This CDR3 reads CASSRALNRDPSATDTQYF. The CDR3 DNA sequence: TGTGCCAGCAGCCGAGCCCTCAACCGGGACCCGTCGGCCACAGATACGCAGTATTTT. The chain carries TRBV4-2 and TRBJ2-3; D tentatively fits TRBD1 or TRBD2 (5 bases each). V gave up 4 bases and J gave up 2 bases, with 25 bases separating them. The germline gives CDR1 LGHNA, CDR2 YNFKEQ. The CDR3 extends over 19 amino acids.

A few counts support this clonotype. The rearrangement uses TRBV5-1 and TRBJ2-7; 9 nucleotides align to TRBD1. Germline lookup yields CDR1 SGHRS and CDR2 YFSETQ. Germline trimming cut 0 bases from V and 5 bases from J; bases unmatched to any gene: 9. This CDR3 is built from 16 residues. The CDR3 coding sequence is TGCGCCAGCAGCTTGGGTTCCGGGACAGGGTTCCACGAGCAGTACTTC. Protein: CASSLGSGTGFHEQYF.

This chain uses TRBV11-3 with TRBJ1-2; D possibly corresponds to TRBD1 (5 bases). The V end lost 1 base, the J end lost 2 bases, and 32 bases lay between the germline ends. The CDR3 length is 22 residues. Germline loops: CDR1 SGHNT, CDR2 YENEEA. The CDR3 DNA sequence: TGTGCCAGCAGCTTAGGGATCTGGGGCAGAGAGCACCCCCGGCTACACAACTATGGCTACACCTTC. It translates to CASSLGIWGREHPRLHNYGYTF. The full variable domain, rest sourced from reference TRBV11-3 and TRBJ1-2, is EAGVVQSPRYKIIEKKQPVAFWCNPISGHNTLYWYLQNLGQGPELLIRYENEEAVDDSQLPKDRFSAERLKGVDSTLKIQPAELGDSAVYLCASSLGIWGREHPRLHNYGYTFGSGTRLTVV.

This chain connects TRBV20-1 to TRBJ2-1, with 7 bases identical to TRBD2. V shed 3 bases, J shed 13 bases, and the junction held 9 bases outside the gene matches. The CDR3 contains 12 residues. CDR1 is DFQATT, CDR2 SNEGSKA, per germline (reference sequence). In DNA, the CDR3 is TGCAGTGCTAGTAGAAAGCGGGGCATTCAGTTCTTC. Protein sequence: CSASRKRGIQFF.

The V and J genes are TRBV4-1 and TRBJ2-2; D remains ambiguous. The CDR3 consists of 16 residues. Trimming shortened V by 0 bases and J by 6 bases, and 14 bases separated the two germline ends. Per the germline V gene, CDR1 is MGHRA and CDR2 is YSYEKL. Here the CDR3 DNA reads TGCGCCAGCAGCCAAGATTTTAGTGGGTGGGCCGGGGAGCTGTTTTTT. Its translation is CASSQDFSGWAGELFF.

The chain links TRBV4-1 to TRBJ1-1; tentative D call: TRBD1 (5 bases). The V end lost 0 bases, the J end lost 5 bases, and 10 bases lay between the germline ends. CDR1 MGHRA and CDR2 YSYEKL come from the germline V gene. The CDR3 loop spans 14 amino acids. The DNA of the CDR3 is TGCGCCAGCAGCCAAGATGGGGGTCCTACTGAAGCTTTCTTT. It is translated as CASSQDGGPTEAFF.

The gene calls are TRBV9 and TRBJ2-1; TRBD2 agrees at 11 bases. The CDR3 extends over 14 amino acids. J gave up 7 bases and V 1 base, and 1 base lay outside the gene matches. Germline loops: CDR1 SGDLS, CDR2 YYNGEE. The CDR3 DNA sequence: TGTGCCAGCAGCGTATCTAGCGGGAGGAATGAGCAGTTCTTC. This translates into CASSVSSGRNEQFF.

The chain has TRBV30 and TRBJ1-2; D is possibly TRBD1 (6 bases). Germline lookup yields CDR1 GTSNPN and CDR2 SVGIG (reference sequence). CDR3 length equals 13 residues. V lost 8 bases, J lost 4 bases, and 17 bases lay in between. This chain's CDR3 is CAGLWGRGYGYTF. The CDR3 region has the DNA TGTGCCGGTTTATGGGGGCGCGGCTATGGCTACACCTTC.

This clonotype has only a few counts. The chain links TRBV28 to TRBJ1-1, with D hard to call. CDR3 length equals 17 residues. Trimming left V 1 base short and J 0 bases short, with 15 bases between. Germline loops: CDR1 MDHEN, CDR2 SYDVKM. CDR3 sequence: CASSLYGNYFMNTEAFF. In DNA, the CDR3 is TGTGCCAGCAGTTTATACGGGAATTACTTTATGAACACTGAAGCTTTCTTT.

CDR3 region: CSARRPPSGRLYEQYF. The CDR3 DNA reads TGCAGTGCTAGACGCCCACCGAGCGGGAGGCTCTACGAGCAGTACTTC. The chain links TRBV20-1 to TRBJ2-7; 9 bases are a match to TRBD2. V trimming: 2 bases; J trimming: 3 bases; junction bases outside the gene matches: 11. CDR1 and CDR2 from the germline V gene are DFQATT and SNEGSKA (reference sequence). The CDR3 contains 16 residues.

This clonotype was observed a few times. The rearrangement joins TRBV6-2 or TRBV6-3 to TRBJ2-4; D unresolved. V lost 2 bases and J lost 2, with 19 bases in between. The CDR3 extends over 18 amino acids. Germline loops: CDR1 MNHEY, CDR2 SVGEGT. DNA of the CDR3: TGTGCCAGCAGTTACACCATGACTTTGCGGTTCACCAAAAACATTCAGTACTTC. This sequence encodes CASSYTMTLRFTKNIQYF.

This clonotype was seen only a few times. This CDR3 reads CASSLVQGAGTEAFF. For the CDR3, the DNA is TGTGCCAGCAGTTTAGTACAGGGGGCAGGAACTGAAGCTTTCTTT. This rearrangement joins TRBV12-3 or TRBV12-4 to TRBJ1-1; 9 positions match TRBD1. Trimming took 1 base from V and 5 from J; bases not matched to a gene: 5. There are 15 residues in the CDR3.